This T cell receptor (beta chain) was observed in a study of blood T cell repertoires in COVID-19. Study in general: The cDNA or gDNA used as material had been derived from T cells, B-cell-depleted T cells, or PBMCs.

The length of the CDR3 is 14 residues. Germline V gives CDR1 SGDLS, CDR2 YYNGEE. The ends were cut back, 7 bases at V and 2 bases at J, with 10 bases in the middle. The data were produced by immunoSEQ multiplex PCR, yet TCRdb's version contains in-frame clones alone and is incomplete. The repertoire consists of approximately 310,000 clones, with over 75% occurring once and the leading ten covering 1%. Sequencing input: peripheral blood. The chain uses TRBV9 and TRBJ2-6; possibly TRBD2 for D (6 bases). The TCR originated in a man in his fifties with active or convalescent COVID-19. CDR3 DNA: TGTGCCAGCGGCCGGGGGACTGGGGCCAACGTCCTGACTTTC. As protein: CASGRGTGANVLTF.